Presented here are 32 T cell receptor beta chains from one specimen sequenced in a study of a mutant IDH1 vaccine in newly diagnosed glioma. Using immunoSEQ multiplex PCR, the repertoire was profiled, and TCRdb retains in-frame clones only, with some absent. The sample contains 45,000 to 50,000 clones, 88% of which appear only once. Their antigen targets remain unknown. Time point defined: week 35, safety follow-up. Doses consisted of 300 ug of mutant IDH1 20-mer peptide each, paired with topical imiquimod. This sample comprised PBMCs, obtained from a glioma patient whose treatment included an IDH1 peptide vaccine. Receptors were obtained from a woman in her thirties or forties with glioma.

V usage is TRBV27 and J usage is TRBJ2-1; tentatively, D is TRBD2 (6 bases). The CDR3 has 15 residues. Germline V CDR1 and CDR2: MNHEY, SMNVEV (reference sequence). The ends were cut back, 6 bases at V and 6 bases at J, with 18 bases in the middle. In nucleotides, the CDR3 is TGTGCCAGCAGCCAGGGTAGAGGGAGGACCAATGAGCAGTTCTTC. Its translation: CASSQGRGRTNEQFF.

V and J are TRBV7-9 and TRBJ2-5; 9 positions match TRBD2. From germline, CDR1 is SEHNR and CDR2 FQNEAQ (reference sequence). CDR3 length: 18 amino acids. Germline trimming cut 5 bases from V and 1 base from J; bases unmatched to any gene: 14. The CDR3 sequence: CASSPGLALQIIQETQYF. DNA of the CDR3: TGTGCCAGCAGCCCGGGACTAGCCCTACAAATAATCCAAGAGACCCAGTACTTC.

V gene TRBV2 combines with J gene TRBJ2-1; no reliable D call. The CDR3 has 15 residues. The V end lost 4 bases, the J end lost 0 bases, and 10 bases lay between the germline ends. Germline CDR1 and CDR2: SNHLY and FYNNEI. The CDR3 sequence is CASSGAGDSYNEQFF. For the CDR3, the DNA is TGTGCCAGCAGTGGGGCAGGCGACTCCTACAATGAGCAGTTCTTC.

The chain joins TRBV2 to TRBJ2-7; 9 positions match TRBD2. The germline V gene encodes CDR1 SNHLY and CDR2 FYNNEI. The length of the CDR3 is 13 residues. The CDR3, as DNA: TGTCTCCTCGGAGCTAGCGGGGTTAGAGAGCAGTACTTC. It specifies CLLGASGVREQYF.

The chain couples TRBV5-4 to TRBJ1-2; 7 bases line up with TRBD1. The CDR3 has 14 amino acids. Trimming at V came to 0 bases and at J to 2 bases, leaving 1 base not matched to a gene. In germline, CDR1 is SGHNT, CDR2 YYREEE (reference sequence). The DNA for the CDR3 is TGTGCCAGCAGCTTGGGAGGGGGCAACTATGGCTACACCTTC. Translating it yields CASSLGGGNYGYTF.

This clone was picked up one time. CDR3 coding DNA: TGTGCCACCAGCAGAGATCCCCGGGGACGGGCGAACACTGAAGCTTTCTTT. Amino acid sequence: CATSRDPRGRANTEAFF. The rearrangement joins TRBV15 to TRBJ1-1; D may be TRBD1 (5 bases). The CDR3 is made up of 17 amino acids. Per the germline V gene, CDR1 is LNHNV and CDR2 is YYDKDF (reference sequence). Trimming shortened V by 0 bases and J by 1 base, and 15 bases separated the two germline ends.

The chain recombines TRBV5-1 with TRBJ1-1, with D maybe TRBD1 (6 bases). The CDR3 is made up of 16 amino acids. Germline CDR1 reads SGHRS; CDR2 reads YFSETQ. The V end was cut by 4 bases, the J end by 0 bases, with 16 bases between. The CDR3 sequence: CASSPLTGAMNTEAFF. The DNA for the CDR3 is TGCGCCAGCAGCCCCTTGACAGGAGCCATGAACACTGAAGCTTTCTTT.

This rearrangement joins TRBV4-2 to TRBJ2-7; tentatively, D is TRBD1 (7 bases). The V and J ends lost 0 bases and 3 bases respectively, with 15 bases between them. There are 16 residues in the CDR3. CDR1 and CDR2 (germline): LGHNA, YNFKEQ. The CDR3 region has the DNA TGTGCCAGCAGCCAAGATCAGGGGGGCCCCCGCTACGAGCAGTACTTC. Its translation: CASSQDQGGPRYEQYF.

This chain joins TRBV2 and TRBJ1-2; the match to TRBD1 covers 11 bases. This CDR3 comprises 15 residues. Germline trimming cut 6 bases from V and 2 bases from J; bases unmatched to any gene: 5. Germline loops: CDR1 SNHLY, CDR2 FYNNEI. The CDR3 loop is CASRSGTGGNYGYTF. CDR3 in DNA: TGTGCCAGCAGGTCCGGGACAGGGGGGAACTATGGCTACACCTTC.

The chain joins TRBV6-6 to TRBJ1-4; 10 bases are shared with TRBD1. Germline-derived CDR1 and CDR2 are MNHNY and SVGAGI (reference sequence). The CDR3 extends over 15 amino acids. Losses at the gene ends were 5 bases for V and 10 bases for J; bases not matched to a gene: 10. Here the CDR3 DNA reads TGTGCCAGCAGTGGCCCCGGGACAGGGGACGGAAAACTGTTTTTT. Translating gives CASSGPGTGDGKLFF.

This chain links TRBV19 with TRBJ2-5; 9 bases map to TRBD1. The CDR3 contains 16 residues. Trimming removed 4 bases from V and 4 bases from J; junction bases left unmatched: 10. Germline V gene sequence: CDR1 LNHDA, CDR2 SQIVND (reference sequence). The CDR3, as DNA: TGTGCCAGTAGTACAACAGGGGGCCCACGACCAGAGACCCAGTACTTC. Amino acid sequence: CASSTTGGPRPETQYF. Full variable domain (remainder filled in from reference TRBV19 and TRBJ2-5): DGGITQSPKYLFRKEGQNVTLSCEQNLNHDAMYWYRQDPGQGLRLIYYSQIVNDFQKGDIAEGYSVSREKKESFPLTVTSAQKNPTAFYLCASSTTGGPRPETQYFGPGTRLLVL.

The rearrangement links TRBV7-2 to TRBJ2-1; D may be TRBD1 or TRBD2 (5 bases each). Trimming removed 4 bases from V and 6 bases from J, with 10 bases in between. The CDR3 covers 13 residues. The germline V gene has CDR1 SGHTA and CDR2 FQGNSA. CDR3 sequence: CASSSRDRNEQFF. DNA for the CDR3: TGTGCCAGCAGCTCCCGGGACCGCAATGAGCAGTTCTTC.

The chain has TRBV7-2 and TRBJ2-6, with D perhaps TRBD1 (6 bases). Germline assignment: CDR1 SGHTA and CDR2 FQGNSA. This CDR3 is 17 amino acids long. V dropped 4 bases and J dropped 0 bases, with 13 bases sitting between them. The CDR3 DNA sequence: TGTGCCAGCAGCTCCCCGGACAGCAGCTCTGGGGCCAACGTCCTGACTTTC. It specifies CASSSPDSSSGANVLTF.

The chain is built from TRBV5-1 and TRBJ2-3; D unresolved. Germline V CDR1 and CDR2: SGHRS, YFSETQ. V was shortened by 7 bases and J by 0 bases, with 21 bases between the two germline ends. The CDR3 runs 17 residues. The CDR3 bases are TGCGCCAGCCTCTCGCCGGAGCTCGCAAATAGCACAGATACGCAGTATTTT. It translates to CASLSPELANSTDTQYF.

The chain uses TRBV10-3 and TRBJ2-7; the D gene is possibly TRBD2 (6 bases). Germline V gene sequence: CDR1 ENHRY, CDR2 SYGVKD. The CDR3 runs to 13 residues. V was cut by 4 bases and J by 4 bases, with 11 bases left in between. The CDR3 DNA is TGTGCCATCAGTGGTCGGGAGCAATACGAGCAGTACTTC. It codes for CAISGREQYEQYF.

The chain uses TRBV11-2 and TRBJ2-7; 7 nucleotides match TRBD2. With V trimmed by 1 base and J by 1 base, 4 bases remained unmatched. The length of the CDR3 is 15 residues. Germline V gene sequence: CDR1 SGHAT, CDR2 FQNNGV. In nucleotides, the CDR3 is TGTGCCAGCAGCTTAGTCGGGAGGCCATCCTACGAGCAGTACTTC. It encodes CASSLVGRPSYEQYF.

This clone showed up just a few times. V is TRBV4-1 and J is TRBJ2-5; D call uncertain. Germline values: CDR1 MGHRA, CDR2 YSYEKL. Trimming left V 4 bases short and J 4 bases short, with 4 bases between. This CDR3 region has 11 residues. The CDR3 is CASSLRETQYF. CDR3 bases: TGCGCCAGCAGCCTACGAGAGACCCAGTACTTC.

The chain combines TRBV27 with TRBJ2-5; D gene unclear. V lost 4 bases and J lost 1, with 13 bases in between. This CDR3 region has 15 residues. Germline loops: CDR1 MNHEY, CDR2 SMNVEV (reference sequence). CDR3 region: CASSSDRAVQETQYF. The CDR3 region has the DNA TGTGCCAGCAGTTCGGACCGCGCCGTCCAAGAGACCCAGTACTTC.

The chain uses TRBV2 and TRBJ2-7; no reliable D call. The CDR3 contains 13 residues. Between the trimmed V and J ends, which lost 4 bases and 7 bases, there was a span of 14 bases. The V gene's germline CDR1 is SNHLY and CDR2 FYNNEI. The CDR3 here is CASSVAPRGEQYF. The CDR3 nucleotides read TGTGCCAGCAGTGTTGCCCCACGTGGGGAGCAGTACTTC.

The chain uses TRBV18 and TRBJ2-5; D is unresolved. Germline assignment: CDR1 KGHSH and CDR2 LQKENI. V was pared by 2 bases and J by 0 bases, with 4 bases between. The CDR3 totals 13 residues. The CDR3 DNA reads TGTGCCAGCTCACCAGGGTACCAAGAGACCCAGTACTTC. Its protein product is CASSPGYQETQYF.

This chain connects TRBV5-4 to TRBJ1-3; D gene ambiguous. CDR1 is SGHNT and CDR2 is YYREEE in the germline V gene (reference sequence). This CDR3 is built from 11 residues. Trimming left V 3 bases short and J 6 bases short, with 4 bases between. The CDR3 bases are TGTGCCAGCAGCTCGCAAAACACCATATATTTT. Its protein product is CASSSQNTIYF.

Written as DNA, the CDR3 is TGTGCCAGCAGCTTAGCGGACCCCCGACAGGGTGGATGGTACGAGCAGTACTTC. Its translation is CASSLADPRQGGWYEQYF. The chain uses TRBV7-2 and TRBJ2-7; 7 nucleotides match TRBD1. Germline trimming cut 0 bases from V and 4 bases from J; bases unmatched to any gene: 15. The CDR3 spans 18 residues. Germline CDR1 reads SGHTA; CDR2 reads FQGNSA. The variable domain in full, with the rest retrieved from reference TRBV7-2 and TRBJ2-7, is GAGVSQSPSNKVTEKGKDVELRCDPISGHTALYWYRQSLGQGLEFLIYFQGNSAPDKSGLPSDRFSAERTGGSVSTLTIQRTQQEDSAVYLCASSLADPRQGGWYEQYFGPGTRLTVT.

The rearrangement joins TRBV10-3 to TRBJ1-1; TRBD1 might be the D (5 bases). The germline V and J ends were trimmed by 6 bases and 6 bases, with 11 bases remaining between them. The CDR3 has 12 residues. CDR1 is ENHRY, CDR2 SYGVKD, per germline. CDR3 loop: CAIREGYAEAFF. The DNA for the CDR3 is TGTGCCATCAGGGAGGGGTACGCTGAAGCTTTCTTT.

The chain has TRBV19 and TRBJ1-6, with 7 positions matching TRBD1. V lost 6 bases, J lost 7 bases, and 3 bases stayed unmatched. From germline, CDR1 is LNHDA and CDR2 SQIVND (reference sequence). The CDR3 sequence is 13 residues long. CDR3 in amino acids: CASRGTENSPLHF. CDR3 DNA sequence: TGTGCCAGTAGAGGGACAGAAAATTCACCCCTCCACTTT.

This clone was observed a single time. The chain carries TRBV5-4 and TRBJ2-5; D unclear. V lost 1 base and J lost 0, with 7 bases in between. The CDR3 totals 14 residues. Germline V gives CDR1 SGHNT, CDR2 YYREEE (reference sequence). CDR3: CASSLMSDQETQYF. CDR3 sequence (DNA): TGTGCCAGCAGCTTGATGAGCGACCAAGAGACCCAGTACTTC.

The V and J genes are TRBV29-1 and TRBJ1-2, with D hard to call. Germline V gene lookup returns CDR1 SQVTM and CDR2 ANQGSEA. This CDR3 comprises 12 residues. V was clipped by 6 bases and J by 3 bases, with 11 bases between them. CDR3 sequence: CSVTPGDYGYTF. DNA of the CDR3: TGCAGCGTCACCCCAGGCGACTATGGCTACACCTTC.

The CDR3, as DNA: TGTGCCAGCAGCGACTCCTACGAGCAGTACTTC. Its protein is CASSDSYEQYF. The rearrangement links TRBV6-9 to TRBJ2-7; no reliable D call. The CDR3 totals 11 residues. Germline CDR1 is MNHGY and CDR2 is SVAAGI. Trimming took off 6 bases at V and 0 bases at J, with 3 bases between the two ends.

The chain recombines TRBV6-5 with TRBJ1-2; 8 positions match TRBD1. J gave up 7 bases and V 1 base, and 11 bases lay outside the gene matches. CDR1 MNHEY and CDR2 SVGAGI come from the germline V gene. The CDR3 covers 16 residues. The CDR3 bases are TGTGCCAGCAGTTACTTTGCGGACAGGGTAGAGGGTGGCTACACCTTC. Amino acid sequence: CASSYFADRVEGGYTF.

The chain uses TRBV2 and TRBJ1-3, with D uncertain. The germline V and J ends were trimmed by 4 bases and 9 bases, with 22 bases remaining between them. The CDR3 sequence is 16 residues long. Germline-derived CDR1 and CDR2 are SNHLY and FYNNEI. As DNA, the CDR3 is TGTGCCAGCAGTGGTTCGGTTGTCTTCACCAGAGGCACCATATATTTT. This sequence encodes CASSGSVVFTRGTIYF.

The gene calls are TRBV7-8 and TRBJ2-2; 9 positions match TRBD2. The trim removed 3 bases at V and 6 bases at J, leaving 5 bases unmatched. CDR1 and CDR2 (germline): SGHVS, FQNEAQ. This CDR3 comprises 15 residues. The chain's CDR3 is CASSFVAGASGELFF. CDR3 bases: TGTGCCAGCAGCTTCGTAGCGGGAGCCTCCGGGGAGCTGTTTTTT.

V is TRBV5-1 and J is TRBJ2-1, with 8 bases aligning to TRBD2. Germline CDR1 is SGHRS and CDR2 is YFSETQ. Unmatched junction bases numbered 4, after V lost 1 base and J lost 1 base. The CDR3 is 16 amino acids. CDR3 in DNA: TGCGCCAGCAGCTTGACGACTAGCGTTTCCTACAATGAGCAGTTCTTC. Translating it yields CASSLTTSVSYNEQFF.

The chain couples TRBV15 to TRBJ2-7, with D perhaps matching TRBD1 (5 bases). Trimming left V 0 bases short and J 6 bases short, with 21 bases between. The CDR3 is 17 amino acids. The germline gives CDR1 LNHNV, CDR2 YYDKDF (reference sequence). This chain's CDR3 is CATSRDREWSQRGEQYF. The CDR3 nucleotides read TGTGCCACCAGCAGAGATCGAGAATGGTCCCAAAGGGGCGAGCAGTACTTC. Supplemented by reference TRBV15 and TRBJ2-7, the full variable domain reads DAMVIQNPRYQVTQFGKPVTLSCSQTLNHNVMYWYQQKSSQAPKLLFHYYDKDFNNEADTPDNFQSRRPNTSFCFLDIRSPGLGDTAMYLCATSRDREWSQRGEQYFGPGTRLTVT.